This T cell receptor (beta chain) was found in a study of blood T cell repertoires in COVID-19. Across the whole study: The study drew acute and convalescent COVID-19 samples from the United States, Italy and Spain. PBMCs, B-cell-depleted T cells, or T cells provided the cDNA or gDNA that made up the material.

The V and J ends lost 4 bases and 9 bases respectively, with 22 bases between them. Germline values: CDR1 MGHRA, CDR2 YSYEKL. CDR3 length: 15 amino acids. Per the study methods: From reference gene primer amplification, estimates of nucleated cell counts were derived. TCRdb keeps only in-frame clones here, not all; method: immunoSEQ multiplex PCR. Clone size and V and J calls were adopted from that table, with D and trimming inferred from the DNA. The sample holds roughly 230,000 clones, about 85% seen once. In its sample, this clone was seen many times. Sequencing input: peripheral blood. This chain uses TRBV4-1 with TRBJ2-7, with D possibly being TRBD1 (6 bases). This sequence was found in a woman of 80 years or more with acute or convalescent COVID-19. The CDR3 nucleotides are TGCGCCAGCAGCCTAGATAGGACAGTTAAGACGTCGCAGTACTTC. Its protein is CASSLDRTVKTSQYF.